The rows below give T cell receptor beta chains drawn from one sample of a study of cytomegalovirus exposure and HLA in healthy donors. Sequencing used immunoSEQ multiplex PCR; TCRdb keeps in-frame clones, though not all of them. This sample has 250,000 to 300,000 clones, with roughly 85% found just once. Sequencing was done on a sample of PBMCs. Every receptor here comes from a woman in her late teens or twenties in good health and CMV-seronegative. CDR3s include the opening cysteine and the closing phenylalanine or tryptophan. A D gene is named only where the DNA matches it firmly. The size of a clone is reported for some rows only, either as once, few or many, or as a class for expanded clones.

abundance: -
v_gene: TRBV30
d_gene: -
j_gene: TRBJ2-7
CDR3nt: TGTGCCTGGACCCACAGAACCTACGAGCAGTACTTC
CDR3aa: CAWTHRTYEQYF

abundance: -
v_gene: TRBV15
d_gene: -
j_gene: TRBJ2-1
CDR3nt: TGTGCCACCAGCAGAGGAGTTAATGAGCAGTTCTTC
CDR3aa: CATSRGVNEQFF

abundance: -
v_gene: TRBV5-1
d_gene: -
j_gene: TRBJ2-5
CDR3nt: TGCGCCAGCAGCTACGGCGTGGGGCGAGAGACCCAGTACTTC
CDR3aa: CASSYGVGRETQYF

abundance: -
v_gene: TRBV5-6
d_gene: TRBD1
j_gene: TRBJ2-1
CDR3nt: TGTGCCAGCAGCCCTGGACAGGGGGCTTACAATGAGCAGTTCTTC
CDR3aa: CASSPGQGAYNEQFF

abundance: -
v_gene: TRBV27
d_gene: TRBD1
j_gene: TRBJ1-6
CDR3nt: TGTGCCAGCAGTTTAGGGACAGGGAATTCACCCCTCCACTTT
CDR3aa: CASSLGTGNSPLHF

abundance: -
v_gene: TRBV30
d_gene: -
j_gene: TRBJ1-3
CDR3nt: TGTGCCTGGAGTGAAAGCCCTGGAAACACCATATATTTT
CDR3aa: CAWSESPGNTIYF

abundance: few
v_gene: TRBV25-1
d_gene: TRBD1
j_gene: TRBJ1-2
CDR3nt: TGTGCCAGCAGTGTACAGGGGTCATATGGCTACACCTTC
CDR3aa: CASSVQGSYGYTF

abundance: few
v_gene: TRBV6-1
d_gene: -
j_gene: TRBJ1-2
CDR3nt: TGTGCCAGCACCGCCGCCAGGCGGGTCTATGGCTACACCTTC
CDR3aa: CASTAARRVYGYTF

abundance: -
v_gene: TRBV2
d_gene: -
j_gene: TRBJ2-1
CDR3nt: TGTGCCAGCAGTGCCCTAGTGGTGAGGTTGGATGAGCAGTTCTTC
CDR3aa: CASSALVVRLDEQFF

abundance: -
v_gene: TRBV10-3
d_gene: TRBD1
j_gene: TRBJ1-5
CDR3nt: TGTGCCATCAGCCGGGACAGGGAGGTGATCAATCAGCCCCAGCATTTT
CDR3aa: CAISRDREVINQPQHF

abundance: -
v_gene: TRBV15
d_gene: -
j_gene: TRBJ1-5
CDR3nt: TGTGCCACCAGCGGAAAAGGAGTTCAGCCCCAGCATTTT
CDR3aa: CATSGKGVQPQHF

abundance: -
v_gene: TRBV7-9
d_gene: TRBD2
j_gene: TRBJ2-7
CDR3nt: TGTGCCAGCAGCCCGCATCATAGCGGGAGGATTTCGTGGGAGCAGTACTTC
CDR3aa: CASSPHHSGRISWEQYF

abundance: -
v_gene: TRBV5-1
d_gene: TRBD2
j_gene: TRBJ2-1
CDR3nt: TGCGCCAGCATTAAACTAGCGGGAGTTAGTAATGAGCAGTTCTTC
CDR3aa: CASIKLAGVSNEQFF

abundance: -
v_gene: TRBV5-5
d_gene: TRBD2
j_gene: TRBJ2-2
CDR3nt: TGTGCCAGCAGCTTGGATCTAGCGGGGTTTACCGGGGAGCTGTTTTTT
CDR3aa: CASSLDLAGFTGELFF

abundance: -
v_gene: TRBV10-3
d_gene: -
j_gene: TRBJ2-7
CDR3nt: TGTGCCATCGGCAGCGAGCAGTACTTC
CDR3aa: CAIGSEQYF

abundance: -
v_gene: TRBV27
d_gene: TRBD2
j_gene: TRBJ2-7
CDR3nt: TGTGCCAGCAGTCCGCTAGCGGAGAGGACCTACGAGCAGTACTTC
CDR3aa: CASSPLAERTYEQYF

abundance: -
v_gene: TRBV18
d_gene: -
j_gene: TRBJ1-5
CDR3nt: TGTGCCAGCTCCACCAGTGAGGGAAGGGGGAATCAGCCCCAGCATTTT
CDR3aa: CASSTSEGRGNQPQHF

abundance: -
v_gene: TRBV28
d_gene: -
j_gene: TRBJ1-6
CDR3nt: TGTGCCAGCAGTCCCGATTCACCCCTCCACTTT
CDR3aa: CASSPDSPLHF

abundance: -
v_gene: TRBV6-5
d_gene: TRBD1
j_gene: TRBJ1-4
CDR3nt: TGTGCCAGCAGTTTGCAAGGGGGCCCTAATGAAAAACTGTTTTTT
CDR3aa: CASSLQGGPNEKLFF

abundance: -
v_gene: TRBV7-9
d_gene: -
j_gene: TRBJ2-4
CDR3nt: TGTGCCAGCAGCCTGGGGCCGTTTATAGCCAAAAACATTCAGTACTTC
CDR3aa: CASSLGPFIAKNIQYF

abundance: -
v_gene: TRBV6-5
d_gene: -
j_gene: TRBJ1-3
CDR3nt: TGTGCCAGCAGCCCGGGTAATCGGAACACCATATATTTT
CDR3aa: CASSPGNRNTIYF

abundance: -
v_gene: TRBV5-1
d_gene: TRBD2
j_gene: TRBJ2-1
CDR3nt: TGCGCCAGCAGCCCGGGAAGGCTAGCGGGAGGGCTGAATGAGCAGTTCTTC
CDR3aa: CASSPGRLAGGLNEQFF

abundance: -
v_gene: TRBV2
d_gene: -
j_gene: TRBJ1-1
CDR3nt: TGTGCCAGCAGAGGGCTGGACATTCCATTTGAAGCTTTCTTT
CDR3aa: CASRGLDIPFEAFF

abundance: few
v_gene: TRBV28
d_gene: TRBD1
j_gene: TRBJ2-5
CDR3nt: TGTGCCAGCAGTTTATACGGCAGGGGGATCGACTTGGAGTACTTC
CDR3aa: CASSLYGRGIDLEYF

abundance: -
v_gene: TRBV29-1
d_gene: -
j_gene: TRBJ1-2
CDR3nt: TGCAGCGCTGTCCGGGACTTGGGCTACACCTTC
CDR3aa: CSAVRDLGYTF

abundance: -
v_gene: TRBV6-5
d_gene: TRBD1
j_gene: TRBJ1-2
CDR3nt: TGTGCCAGCAGTTACTTTAGAACAGGGGGAGGAGGCTACACCTTC
CDR3aa: CASSYFRTGGGGYTF

abundance: once
v_gene: TRBV27
d_gene: -
j_gene: TRBJ1-5
CDR3nt: TGTGCCAGCAGCGACAGTAGGAAAAATCAGCCCCAGCATTTT
CDR3aa: CASSDSRKNQPQHF

abundance: -
v_gene: TRBV6-6
d_gene: TRBD1
j_gene: TRBJ1-6
CDR3nt: TGTGCCAGCAGTCCCCGCCAGGGGGAAGGTTCACCCCTCCACTTT
CDR3aa: CASSPRQGEGSPLHF

abundance: -
v_gene: TRBV25-1
d_gene: TRBD2
j_gene: TRBJ2-1
CDR3nt: TGTGCCAGCAGTTATAGCGGGAGGGCGAATGAGCAGTTCTTC
CDR3aa: CASSYSGRANEQFF

abundance: -
v_gene: TRBV30
d_gene: -
j_gene: TRBJ2-4
CDR3nt: TGTGCCTGGGGGCCTGTCCAAAACATTCAGTACTTC
CDR3aa: CAWGPVQNIQYF

abundance: -
v_gene: TRBV5-1
d_gene: TRBD2
j_gene: TRBJ2-7
CDR3nt: TGCGCCAGCAGCTTGGAGCGGGGGGGCGAGCAGTACTTC
CDR3aa: CASSLERGGEQYF

abundance: -
v_gene: TRBV28
d_gene: -
j_gene: TRBJ1-5
CDR3nt: TGTGCCAGCAGTCCGTCTGGGAGATATCAGCCCCAGCATTTT
CDR3aa: CASSPSGRYQPQHF

abundance: -
v_gene: TRBV7-8
d_gene: TRBD1
j_gene: TRBJ1-2
CDR3nt: TGTGCCAGCAGCTCGAGACAGGGGGCGATGTATGGCTACACCTTC
CDR3aa: CASSSRQGAMYGYTF

abundance: -
v_gene: TRBV6-1
d_gene: -
j_gene: TRBJ2-7
CDR3nt: TGTGCCAGCAGTATCTACAGCCTATACGAGCAGTACTTC
CDR3aa: CASSIYSLYEQYF

abundance: -
v_gene: TRBV6-1
d_gene: TRBD2
j_gene: TRBJ2-1
CDR3nt: TGTGCCAGCAGGGTACTAGCGGCTAATTACAATGAGCAGTTCTTC
CDR3aa: CASRVLAANYNEQFF

abundance: -
v_gene: TRBV7-2
d_gene: TRBD2
j_gene: TRBJ2-7
CDR3nt: TGTGCCAGCAGCCGGACTAGCGGGAGTGGTGAGCAGTACTTC
CDR3aa: CASSRTSGSGEQYF

abundance: once
v_gene: TRBV27
d_gene: -
j_gene: TRBJ2-1
CDR3nt: TGTGCCAGCAGTCTTGGGGCTTACAATGAGCAGTTCTTC
CDR3aa: CASSLGAYNEQFF

abundance: few
v_gene: TRBV27
d_gene: -
j_gene: TRBJ1-6
CDR3nt: TGTGCCAGCAGTTTGAACGGGGGAAATAATTCACCCCTCCACTTT
CDR3aa: CASSLNGGNNSPLHF

abundance: -
v_gene: TRBV28
d_gene: -
j_gene: TRBJ2-7
CDR3nt: TGTGCCAGCAGGACAGGTTACCGCTTCTACGAGCAGTACTTC
CDR3aa: CASRTGYRFYEQYF

abundance: -
v_gene: TRBV5-1
d_gene: TRBD1
j_gene: TRBJ1-2
CDR3nt: TGCGCCAGCAGCGTCGGACAGGCTTGGGGTGGCTACACCTTC
CDR3aa: CASSVGQAWGGYTF

abundance: -
v_gene: TRBV29-1
d_gene: -
j_gene: TRBJ2-2
CDR3nt: TGCAGCGTTGAAGATCTGGGCCCTACGAACACCGGGGAGCTGTTTTTT
CDR3aa: CSVEDLGPTNTGELFF

abundance: -
v_gene: TRBV5-4
d_gene: -
j_gene: TRBJ2-2
CDR3nt: TGTGCCAGCAGCTTGGGAGTGGGAGGGGGAAACACCGGGGAGCTGTTTTTT
CDR3aa: CASSLGVGGGNTGELFF

abundance: -
v_gene: TRBV7-9
d_gene: -
j_gene: TRBJ2-7
CDR3nt: TGTGCCAGCAGCAGTATCACACCGGGCGAGCAGTACTTC
CDR3aa: CASSSITPGEQYF

abundance: -
v_gene: TRBV9
d_gene: -
j_gene: TRBJ1-1
CDR3nt: TGTGCCAGCAGCGAAGGGGCGGTGAACACTGAAGCTTTCTTT
CDR3aa: CASSEGAVNTEAFF

abundance: -
v_gene: TRBV19
d_gene: -
j_gene: TRBJ1-6
CDR3nt: TGTGCCAGTAGTAACCTGGACAAGGGCTCACCCCTCCACTTT
CDR3aa: CASSNLDKGSPLHF

abundance: -
v_gene: TRBV7-6
d_gene: -
j_gene: TRBJ1-3
CDR3nt: TGTGCCAGCAGCTTAGAGCGATGGACATTAAGCTCTGGAAACACCATATATTTT
CDR3aa: CASSLERWTLSSGNTIYF

abundance: -
v_gene: TRBV27
d_gene: -
j_gene: TRBJ2-1
CDR3nt: TGTGCCAGCAGTTTGGCCCCCTTCGGATGGAGCTCCTACAATGAGCAGTTCTTC
CDR3aa: CASSLAPFGWSSYNEQFF

abundance: -
v_gene: TRBV7-9
d_gene: TRBD2
j_gene: TRBJ2-1
CDR3nt: TGTGCCAGCAGCCTAGGACCCGGACTAGTCGGTAATGAGCAGTTCTTC
CDR3aa: CASSLGPGLVGNEQFF

abundance: once
v_gene: TRBV19
d_gene: -
j_gene: TRBJ1-2
CDR3nt: TGTGCCAGTAAAAGGGGGGGCTATGGCTACACCTTC
CDR3aa: CASKRGGYGYTF